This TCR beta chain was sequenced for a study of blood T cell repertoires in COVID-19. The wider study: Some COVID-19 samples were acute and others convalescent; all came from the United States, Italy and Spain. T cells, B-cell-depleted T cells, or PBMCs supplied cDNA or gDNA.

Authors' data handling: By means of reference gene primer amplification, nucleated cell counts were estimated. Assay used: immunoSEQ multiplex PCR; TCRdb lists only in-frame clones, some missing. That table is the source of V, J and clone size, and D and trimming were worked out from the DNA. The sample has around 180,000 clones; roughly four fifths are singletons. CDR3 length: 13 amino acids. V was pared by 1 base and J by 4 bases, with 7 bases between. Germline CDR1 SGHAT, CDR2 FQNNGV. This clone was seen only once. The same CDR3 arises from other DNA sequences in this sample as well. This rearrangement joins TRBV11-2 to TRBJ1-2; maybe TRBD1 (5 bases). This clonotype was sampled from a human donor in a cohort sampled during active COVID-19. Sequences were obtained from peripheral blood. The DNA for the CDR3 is TGTGCCAGCAGCTTAGGGCAGGGCTATGGCTACACCTTC. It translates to CASSLGQGYGYTF.